The clone carrying this T cell receptor beta chain occurred a few times. The data were taken from a study of response to subunit inactivated influenza vaccine. TCRdb re-analysed the RT-PCR reads in MiXCR, keeping a single row per CDR3 protein. This table holds some 600,000 distinct CDR3 sequences, approximately 14% found once. The TCR sequence derives from a man aged 50 to 59 who received an inactivated influenza vaccine. The sample consisted of PBMCs from blood, taken roughly 2 weeks before vaccination.

CDR3 nucleotide sequence: TGCGCCAGCAGCGGTACAGGGGGCGCTTATGGCTACACCTTC. Translation: CASSGTGGAYGYTF. This rearrangement joins TRBV5-1 to TRBJ1-2; 9 positions agree with TRBD1. Unmatched junction bases numbered 6, after V lost 4 bases and J lost 5 bases. The CDR3 has 14 amino acids. Per germline, CDR1 SGHRS and CDR2 YFSETQ.